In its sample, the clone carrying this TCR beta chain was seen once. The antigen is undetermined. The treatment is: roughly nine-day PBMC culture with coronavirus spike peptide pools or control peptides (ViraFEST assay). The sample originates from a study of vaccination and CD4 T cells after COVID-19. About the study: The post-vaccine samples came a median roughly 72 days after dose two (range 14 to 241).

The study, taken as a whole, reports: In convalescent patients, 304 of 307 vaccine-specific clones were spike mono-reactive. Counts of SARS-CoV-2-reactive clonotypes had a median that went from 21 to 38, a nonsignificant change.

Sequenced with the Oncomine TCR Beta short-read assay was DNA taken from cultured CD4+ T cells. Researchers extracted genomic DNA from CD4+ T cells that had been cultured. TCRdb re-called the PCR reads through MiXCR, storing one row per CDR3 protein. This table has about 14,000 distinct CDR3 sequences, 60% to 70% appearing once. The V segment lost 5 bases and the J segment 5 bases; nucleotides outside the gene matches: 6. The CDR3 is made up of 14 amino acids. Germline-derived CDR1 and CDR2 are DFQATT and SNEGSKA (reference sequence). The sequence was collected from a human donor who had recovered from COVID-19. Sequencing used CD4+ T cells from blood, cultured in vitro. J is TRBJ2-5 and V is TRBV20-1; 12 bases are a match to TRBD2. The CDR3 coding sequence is TGCAGTGCTGCTCGACTAGCGGGAGAGGAGACCCAGTACTTC. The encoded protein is CSAARLAGEETQYF.